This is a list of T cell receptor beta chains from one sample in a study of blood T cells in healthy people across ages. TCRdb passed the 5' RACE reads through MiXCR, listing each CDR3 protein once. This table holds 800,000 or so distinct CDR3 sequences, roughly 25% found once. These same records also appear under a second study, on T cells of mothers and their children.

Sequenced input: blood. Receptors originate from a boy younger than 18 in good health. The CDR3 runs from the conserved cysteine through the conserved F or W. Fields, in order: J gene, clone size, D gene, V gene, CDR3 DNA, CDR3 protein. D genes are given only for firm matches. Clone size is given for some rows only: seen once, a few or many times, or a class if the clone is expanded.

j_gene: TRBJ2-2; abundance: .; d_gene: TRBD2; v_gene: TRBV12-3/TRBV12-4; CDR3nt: TGTGCCAGCACCCTTTTCGGGCTAGCGGCCACCGGGGAGCTGTTTTTT; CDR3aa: CASTLFGLAATGELFF
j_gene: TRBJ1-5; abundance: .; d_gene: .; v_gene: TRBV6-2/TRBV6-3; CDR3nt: TGTGCCAGCACCATGGACGGGACCAATCAGCCCCAGCATTTT; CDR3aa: CASTMDGTNQPQHF
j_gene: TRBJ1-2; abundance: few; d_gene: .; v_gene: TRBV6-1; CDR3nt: TGTGCCAGCATCGAGAATGTGTTTGGTGGCTACACCTTC; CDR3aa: CASIENVFGGYTF
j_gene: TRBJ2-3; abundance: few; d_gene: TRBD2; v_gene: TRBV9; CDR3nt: TGTGCCAGCAGCGTTCTAGCGGGGGCGGGCACAGATACGCAGTATTTT; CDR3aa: CASSVLAGAGTDTQYF
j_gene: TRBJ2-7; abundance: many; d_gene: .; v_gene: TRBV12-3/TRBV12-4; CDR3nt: TGTGCCAGCAGGTGGGACGCCGCCTACGAGCAGTACTTC; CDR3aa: CASRWDAAYEQYF
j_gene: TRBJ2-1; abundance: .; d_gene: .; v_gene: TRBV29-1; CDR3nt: TGCAGCGTTGACAAGGGTCTGGAGCAGTTCTTC; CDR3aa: CSVDKGLEQFF
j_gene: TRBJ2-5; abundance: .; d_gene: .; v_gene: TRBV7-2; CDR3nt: TGTGCCAGCAGCGCAATTTCTCGGGAGACCCAGTACTTC; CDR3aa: CASSAISRETQYF
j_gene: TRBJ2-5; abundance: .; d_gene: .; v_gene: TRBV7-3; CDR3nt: TGTGCCAGCAGCTTAACGGGACGGCCTCAAGAGACCCAGTACTTC; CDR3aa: CASSLTGRPQETQYF
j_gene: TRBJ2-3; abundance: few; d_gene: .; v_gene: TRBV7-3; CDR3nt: TGTGCCAGCAGCTTAAGCGCAGCGATGGCAGATACGCAGTATTTT; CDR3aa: CASSLSAAMADTQYF
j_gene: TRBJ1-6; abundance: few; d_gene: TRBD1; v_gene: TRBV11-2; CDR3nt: TGTGCCAGCAGCCCCGGGACAGCTATTAATTCACCCCTCCACTTT; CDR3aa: CASSPGTAINSPLHF
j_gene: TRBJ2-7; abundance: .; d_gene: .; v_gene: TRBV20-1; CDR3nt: TGCAGTGCTAGACCGCCCCTAGCTGGCTACGAGCAGTACTTC; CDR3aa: CSARPPLAGYEQYF
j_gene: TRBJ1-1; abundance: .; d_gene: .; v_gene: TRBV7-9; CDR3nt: TGTGCCAGCAGCTTAGCTCGGATGCAGAACACTGAAGCTTTCTTT; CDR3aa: CASSLARMQNTEAFF
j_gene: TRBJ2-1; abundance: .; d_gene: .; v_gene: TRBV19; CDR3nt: TGTGCCAGTACCCAGGGGATCTACAATGAGCAGTTCTTC; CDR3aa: CASTQGIYNEQFF
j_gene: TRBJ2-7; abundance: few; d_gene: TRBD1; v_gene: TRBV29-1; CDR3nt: TGCAGCGTTGAGCGGGACAGGGGCAGCTCCTACGAGCAGTACTTC; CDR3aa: CSVERDRGSSYEQYF
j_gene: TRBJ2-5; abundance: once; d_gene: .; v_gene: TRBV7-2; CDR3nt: TGTGCCAGCAGCTTAGACCGGGAGAGGACCCGGTACTTC; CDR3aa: CASSLDRERTRYF